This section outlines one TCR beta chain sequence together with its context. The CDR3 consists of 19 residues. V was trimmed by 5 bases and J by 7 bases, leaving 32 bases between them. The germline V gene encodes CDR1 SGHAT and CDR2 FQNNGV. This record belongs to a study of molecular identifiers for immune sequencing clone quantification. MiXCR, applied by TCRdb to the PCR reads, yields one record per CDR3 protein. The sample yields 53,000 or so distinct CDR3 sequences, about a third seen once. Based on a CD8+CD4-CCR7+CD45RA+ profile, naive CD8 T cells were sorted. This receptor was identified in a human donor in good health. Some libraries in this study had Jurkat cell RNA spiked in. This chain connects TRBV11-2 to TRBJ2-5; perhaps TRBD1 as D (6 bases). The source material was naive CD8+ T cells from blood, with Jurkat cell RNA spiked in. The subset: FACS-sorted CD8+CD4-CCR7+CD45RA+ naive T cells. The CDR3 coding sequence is TGTGCCAGCAGCCAAAGGCCTGAGGTTAGGGGGAGCAATCGAGGGACCCAGTACTTC. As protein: CASSQRPEVRGSNRGTQYF.